Below are 13 T cell receptor beta chains sequenced from a single sample in a study of T cell responses to AZD1222 COVID-19 vaccine. The table came from immunoSEQ multiplex PCR; TCRdb's copy has only in-frame clones and leaves some out. The sample records fewer than 120,000 clones, over 90% being singletons. The sequencing here drew on peripheral blood, taken 28 days after the second AZD1222 dose. The receptors here all came from an adult who received the AZD1222 COVID-19 vaccine.

V and J are TRBV6-1 and TRBJ1-2; no firm D call. Trimming pared 0 bases from V and 5 bases from J, leaving 7 bases between. The CDR3 sequence is 13 residues long. From germline, CDR1 is MNHNS and CDR2 SASEGT. The CDR3 here is CASSEALDYGYTF. DNA for the CDR3: TGTGCCAGCAGTGAAGCGCTAGATTATGGCTACACCTTC.

This sequence joins TRBV19 and TRBJ1-4; 7 nucleotides agree with TRBD1. The CDR3 extends over 16 amino acids. The germline V gene has CDR1 LNHDA and CDR2 SQIVND (reference sequence). Unmatched junction bases numbered 11, after V lost 3 bases and J lost 7 bases. This CDR3 reads CASSIYYRGRGEKLFF. The CDR3 DNA sequence: TGTGCCAGTAGTATCTACTACAGGGGACGAGGTGAAAAACTGTTTTTT.

Regarding this clone: The germline gene is not matched at one end of the junction; a read error may be the cause. The chain couples TRBV20-1 to TRBJ2-3, with 10 nucleotides matching TRBD2. The CDR3 contains 10 residues. Germline CDR1 is DFQATT and CDR2 is SNEGSKA (reference sequence). The CDR3 DNA follows: TGCAGTGCTGAAACTAGCGGGGAGGTTTTT. Encoded protein: CSAETSGEVF.

The CDR3 DNA sequence: TGTGCCAGCAGCGTTACTGGGACTAGCAGTTACAATGAGCAGTTCTTC. Protein sequence: CASSVTGTSSYNEQFF. V is TRBV9 and J is TRBJ2-1, with 9 bases lining up with TRBD2. The germline gives CDR1 SGDLS, CDR2 YYNGEE. Trimming at V came to 2 bases and at J to 4 bases, leaving 7 bases not matched to a gene. This CDR3 comprises 16 residues.

The CDR3 DNA sequence: TGCAGCGTTGATGGGACAGGGACAGATACGCAGTATTTT. Protein product: CSVDGTGTDTQYF. This chain links TRBV29-1 with TRBJ2-3; 9 bases line up with TRBD1. V lost 3 bases to trimming and J lost 3 bases; unmatched junction nucleotides: 1. Germline V gene data show CDR1 as SQVTM and CDR2 as ANQGSEA. This CDR3 comprises 13 residues.

This clone was seen a single time. The chain couples TRBV7-2 to TRBJ2-3, with 13 bases fitting TRBD2. There are 17 residues in the CDR3. Per the germline V gene, CDR1 is SGHTA and CDR2 is FQGNSA. Trimming cost V 4 bases and J 0 bases; bases outside gene matches: 4. CDR3: CASSWTSGGPSTDTQYF. The CDR3 DNA sequence: TGTGCCAGCAGCTGGACTAGCGGGGGACCTAGCACAGATACGCAGTATTTT. The variable domain in full, with the rest retrieved from reference TRBV7-2 and TRBJ2-3, is GAGVSQSPSNKVTEKGKDVELRCDPISGHTALYWYRQSLGQGLEFLIYFQGNSAPDKSGLPSDRFSAERTGGSVSTLTIQRTQQEDSAVYLCASSWTSGGPSTDTQYFGPGTRLTVL.

This chain links TRBV28 with TRBJ2-7; D possibly corresponds to TRBD2 (6 bases). CDR1 is MDHEN, CDR2 SYDVKM, per germline. V lost 11 bases and J lost 4, with 12 bases in between. The CDR3 is made up of 11 amino acids. In DNA form, the CDR3 reads TGTGCCTCCGGAGGGGTTTACGAGCAGTACTTC. Translating it yields CASGGVYEQYF.

This chain uses TRBV3-1 (or the pseudogene TRBV3-2) with TRBJ2-7; TRBD1 aligns across 7 bases. V dropped 6 bases and J dropped 5; count of bases not matched to a gene: 7. This CDR3 spans 13 amino acids. Germline V gene sequence: CDR1 LGHDT, CDR2 YNNKEL (reference sequence). The CDR3 sequence: CASRWTGADEQYF. CDR3 bases: TGTGCCAGCAGGTGGACAGGAGCCGACGAGCAGTACTTC.

The chain couples TRBV24-1 to TRBJ1-3, with D maybe TRBD1 (5 bases). Germline CDR1 KGHDR, CDR2 SFDVKD. V shed 3 bases and J shed 4 bases, with 15 bases lying between them. The length of the CDR3 is 16 residues. The DNA of the CDR3 is TGTGCCACCAGTGATGCCAGGGTAGAAGCGGGAAACACCATATATTTT. Encoded protein: CATSDARVEAGNTIYF.

The chain carries TRBV19 and TRBJ1-1, with D maybe TRBD1 (6 bases). Between the trimmed V and J ends, which lost 9 bases and 10 bases, there was a span of 12 bases. In germline, CDR1 is LNHDA, CDR2 SQIVND (reference sequence). The CDR3 runs to 10 residues. The CDR3 is CARTGPPAFF. As DNA, the CDR3 is TGTGCCAGGACAGGACCCCCAGCTTTCTTT.

The chain links TRBV19 to TRBJ2-1, with 10 bases matching TRBD1. Trimming cost V 6 bases and J 7 bases; bases outside gene matches: 6. The CDR3 is 14 residues long. CDR1 is LNHDA and CDR2 is SQIVND in the germline V gene (reference sequence). CDR3 in amino acids: CASSGTGVANEQFF. CDR3 in DNA: TGTGCCAGTAGCGGGACAGGGGTTGCGAATGAGCAGTTCTTC.

V is TRBV18 and J is TRBJ2-5; the D gene is possibly TRBD2 (6 bases). There are 15 residues in the CDR3. Trimming removed 3 bases from V and 2 bases from J, with 13 bases in between. Germline assignment: CDR1 KGHSH and CDR2 LQKENI. The CDR3 protein is CASSPSGGAQETQYF. For the CDR3, the DNA is TGTGCCAGCTCACCGTCGGGCGGGGCTCAAGAGACCCAGTACTTC.

V usage is TRBV2 and J usage is TRBJ1-1; the D gene is possibly TRBD1 (5 bases). Looked up from germline, CDR1 is SNHLY and CDR2 is FYNNEI. With 7 bases removed from V and 6 bases from J, the gap between germline ends came to 9 bases. CDR3 length: 11 amino acids. DNA of the CDR3: TGTGCCAGCAAGACGGGGCCTGAAGCTTTCTTT. Its protein product is CASKTGPEAFF.